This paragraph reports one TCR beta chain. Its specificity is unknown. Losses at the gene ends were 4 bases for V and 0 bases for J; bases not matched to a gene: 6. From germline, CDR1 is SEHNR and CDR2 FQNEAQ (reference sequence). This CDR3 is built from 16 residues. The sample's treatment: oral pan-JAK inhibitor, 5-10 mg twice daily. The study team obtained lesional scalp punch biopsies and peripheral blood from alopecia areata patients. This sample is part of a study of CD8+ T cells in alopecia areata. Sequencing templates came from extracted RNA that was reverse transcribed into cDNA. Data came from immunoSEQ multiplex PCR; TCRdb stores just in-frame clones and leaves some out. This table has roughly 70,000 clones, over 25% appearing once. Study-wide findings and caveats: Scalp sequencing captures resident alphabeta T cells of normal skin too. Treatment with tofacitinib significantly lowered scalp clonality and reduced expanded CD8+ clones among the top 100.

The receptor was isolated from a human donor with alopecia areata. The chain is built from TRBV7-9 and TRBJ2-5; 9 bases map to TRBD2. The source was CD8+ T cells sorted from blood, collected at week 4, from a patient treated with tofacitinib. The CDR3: CASSSRLAENQETQYF. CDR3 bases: TGTGCCAGCAGCTCCAGACTAGCGGAGAACCAAGAGACCCAGTACTTC.